There are a few counts of the clone carrying this TCR beta chain. The germline CDR1 and CDR2 sequences are SNHLY and FYNNEI. V dropped 8 bases and J dropped 0 bases, with 8 bases sitting between them. The CDR3 sequence is 12 residues long. These data come from a study of OX40 agonist ivuxolimab in advanced cancers. Looking at the study overall: Treatment received earlier with anti-PD-1, anti-PD-L1 or anti-CTLA-4 agents was allowed, and approximately 44% had some.

The assay was immunoSEQ multiplex PCR, and TCRdb's table has in-frame clones only and misses some. The sample shows just over 80,000 clones, 87% of them seen only once. The chain links TRBV2 to TRBJ2-7; tentative D call: TRBD2 (6 bases). The receptor comes from an adult with an advanced solid tumor such as melanoma, head and neck, liver or kidney cancer. The starting material was CD4+ or CD8+ T cells sorted from blood, obtained in a trial of the OX40 agonist ivuxolimab. CDR3 nucleotide sequence: TGTGCCAGCGGGGACTCCTCCTACGAGCAGTACTTC. It specifies CASGDSSYEQYF. Variable domain in full (rest from reference TRBV2 and TRBJ2-7): EPEVTQTPSHQVTQMGQEVILRCVPISNHLYFYWYRQILGQKVEFLVSFYNNEISEKSEIFDDQFSVERPDGSNFTLKIRSTKLEDSAMYFCASGDSSYEQYFGPGTRLTVT.